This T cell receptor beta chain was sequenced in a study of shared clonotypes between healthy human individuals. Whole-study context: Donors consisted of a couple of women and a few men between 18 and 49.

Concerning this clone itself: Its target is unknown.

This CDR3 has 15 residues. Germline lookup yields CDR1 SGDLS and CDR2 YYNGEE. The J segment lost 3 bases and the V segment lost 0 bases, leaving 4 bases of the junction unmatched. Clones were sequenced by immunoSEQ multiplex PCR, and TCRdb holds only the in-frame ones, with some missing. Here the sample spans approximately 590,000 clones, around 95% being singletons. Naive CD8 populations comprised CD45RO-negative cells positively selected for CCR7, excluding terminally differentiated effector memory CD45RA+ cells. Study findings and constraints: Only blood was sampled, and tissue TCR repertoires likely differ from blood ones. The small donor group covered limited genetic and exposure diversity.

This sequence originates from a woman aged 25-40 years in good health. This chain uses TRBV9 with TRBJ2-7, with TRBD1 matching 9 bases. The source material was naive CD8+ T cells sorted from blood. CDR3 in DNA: TGTGCCAGCAGCGTAGCGGGGGACAGGGTCTACGAGCAGTACTTC. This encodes CASSVAGDRVYEQYF.